These 7 T cell receptor beta chains came from one sample sequenced in a study of Graves' ophthalmopathy and Graves' hyperthyroidism. Amplification targeted the TCR beta CDR3 regions, with RNA transcripts as the source material. Second-round multiplex PCR came after a first-round RT-PCR that employed HTBI primers. A single record per CDR3 protein comes from TCRdb applying MiXCR to the multiplex PCR reads. The sample includes 300,000 to 500,000 distinct CDR3 sequences, 15% of them seen just once. Specimen: peripheral blood. The source of these receptors is a young woman with stable Graves' hyperthyroidism.

This clonotype was recorded at least ten times. This chain links TRBV7-9 with TRBJ1-6; D possibly corresponds to TRBD1 (6 bases). V lost 0 bases, J lost 10 bases, and 22 bases lay in between. Per germline, CDR1 SEHNR and CDR2 FQNEAQ (reference sequence). The length of the CDR3 is 18 residues. DNA for the CDR3: TGTGCCAGCAGCTTAGCCCTGGCCGGGACAACCGGTAGATCACCCCTCCACTTT. Translation gives CASSLALAGTTGRSPLHF.

The sample holds many counts of this clonotype. This chain connects TRBV3-1 to TRBJ2-5; D gene uncertain. V gave up 1 base and J gave up 7 bases, with 7 bases separating them. The germline V gene encodes CDR1 LGHDT and CDR2 YNNKEL (reference sequence). The CDR3 has 12 residues. The CDR3 here is CASSQAGGTQYF. CDR3 DNA sequence: TGTGCCAGCAGCCAAGCAGGCGGGACCCAGTACTTC.

The table lists this clonotype with many counts. The chain has TRBV24-1 and TRBJ2-6, with D possibly matching TRBD2 (6 bases). This CDR3 comprises 15 residues. The germline V gene encodes CDR1 KGHDR and CDR2 SFDVKD. Trimming took 6 bases from V and 4 from J, leaving 12 bases between them. The CDR3 DNA reads TGTGCCACCAGTTTGGGGGGATCCGGGGCCAACGTCCTGACTTTC. It specifies CATSLGGSGANVLTF.

This clonotype was counted only a few times. The chain couples TRBV27 to TRBJ1-4; no clear D. Germline-derived CDR1 and CDR2 are MNHEY and SMNVEV (reference sequence). The CDR3 consists of 13 residues. Trimming shortened V by 3 bases and J by 8 bases, and 10 bases separated the two germline ends. The CDR3: CASSFSGEEKLFF. In DNA form, the CDR3 reads TGTGCCAGCAGTTTTAGCGGGGAGGAAAAACTGTTTTTT.

This clonotype was found many times. V is TRBV6-5 and J is TRBJ1-2; possibly TRBD1 for D (6 bases). The germline V and J ends were trimmed by 10 bases and 0 bases, with 12 bases remaining between them. The CDR3 totals 13 residues. CDR1 and CDR2 (germline): MNHEY, SVGAGI. CDR3 nucleotide sequence: TGTGCCACTAGGACAGAAGCTAACTATGGCTACACCTTC. Translation gives CATRTEANYGYTF.

This clonotype was seen at least ten times. This chain connects TRBV12-5 to TRBJ2-5; the D gene is possibly TRBD1 (5 bases). This CDR3 has 14 residues. CDR1 is LGHNT, CDR2 FRNRAP, per germline. V was trimmed by 6 bases and J by 0 bases, leaving 11 bases between them. The CDR3 spells CASGPPRDQETQYF. The CDR3 DNA reads TGTGCTAGTGGCCCACCCAGGGACCAAGAGACCCAGTACTTC.

This clonotype turned up a few times. The rearrangement joins TRBV6-2 or TRBV6-3 to TRBJ2-7; no clear D gene. The germline CDR1 and CDR2 sequences are MNHEY and SVGEGT. V was shortened by 3 bases and J by 0 bases, with 15 bases between the two germline ends. The CDR3 runs to 16 residues. CDR3 coding DNA: TGTGCCAGCAGTTATCCAGTCCCCCGGATCTCCTACGAGCAGTACTTC. It encodes CASSYPVPRISYEQYF.